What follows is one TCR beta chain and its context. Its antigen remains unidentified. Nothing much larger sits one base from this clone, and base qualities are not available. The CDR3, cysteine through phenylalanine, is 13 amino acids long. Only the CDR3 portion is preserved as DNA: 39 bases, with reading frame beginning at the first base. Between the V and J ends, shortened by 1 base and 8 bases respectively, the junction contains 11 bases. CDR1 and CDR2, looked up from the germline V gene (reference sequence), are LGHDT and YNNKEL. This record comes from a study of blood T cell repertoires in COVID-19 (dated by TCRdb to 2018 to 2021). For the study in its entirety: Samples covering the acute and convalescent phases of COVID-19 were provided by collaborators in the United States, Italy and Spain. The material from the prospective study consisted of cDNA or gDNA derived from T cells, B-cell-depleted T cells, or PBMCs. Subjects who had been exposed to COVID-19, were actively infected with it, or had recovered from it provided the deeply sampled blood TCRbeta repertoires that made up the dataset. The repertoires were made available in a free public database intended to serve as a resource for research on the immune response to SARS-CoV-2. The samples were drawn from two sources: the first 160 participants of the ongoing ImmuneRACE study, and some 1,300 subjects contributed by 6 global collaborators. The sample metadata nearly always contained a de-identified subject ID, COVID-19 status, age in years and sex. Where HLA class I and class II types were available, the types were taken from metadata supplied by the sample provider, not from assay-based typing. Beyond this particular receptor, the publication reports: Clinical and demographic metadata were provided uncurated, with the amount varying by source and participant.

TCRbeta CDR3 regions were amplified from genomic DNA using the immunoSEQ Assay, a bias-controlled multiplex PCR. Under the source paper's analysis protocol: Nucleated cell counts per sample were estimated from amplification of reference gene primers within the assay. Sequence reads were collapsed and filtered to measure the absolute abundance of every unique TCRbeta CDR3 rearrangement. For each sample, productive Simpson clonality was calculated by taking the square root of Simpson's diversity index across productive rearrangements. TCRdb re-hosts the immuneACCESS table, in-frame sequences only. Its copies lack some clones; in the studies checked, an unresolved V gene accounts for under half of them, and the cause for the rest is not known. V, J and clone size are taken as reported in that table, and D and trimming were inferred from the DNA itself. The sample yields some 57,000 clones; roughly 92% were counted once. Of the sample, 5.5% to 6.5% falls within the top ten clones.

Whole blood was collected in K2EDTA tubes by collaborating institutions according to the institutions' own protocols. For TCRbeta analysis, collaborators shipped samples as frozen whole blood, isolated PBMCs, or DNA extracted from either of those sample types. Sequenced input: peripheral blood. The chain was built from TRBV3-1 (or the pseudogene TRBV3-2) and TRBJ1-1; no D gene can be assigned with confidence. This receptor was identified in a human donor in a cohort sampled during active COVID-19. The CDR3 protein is CASSQGPFGEAFF. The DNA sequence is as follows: TGTGCCAGCAGCCAAGGCCCGTTCGGGGAAGCTTTCTTT.